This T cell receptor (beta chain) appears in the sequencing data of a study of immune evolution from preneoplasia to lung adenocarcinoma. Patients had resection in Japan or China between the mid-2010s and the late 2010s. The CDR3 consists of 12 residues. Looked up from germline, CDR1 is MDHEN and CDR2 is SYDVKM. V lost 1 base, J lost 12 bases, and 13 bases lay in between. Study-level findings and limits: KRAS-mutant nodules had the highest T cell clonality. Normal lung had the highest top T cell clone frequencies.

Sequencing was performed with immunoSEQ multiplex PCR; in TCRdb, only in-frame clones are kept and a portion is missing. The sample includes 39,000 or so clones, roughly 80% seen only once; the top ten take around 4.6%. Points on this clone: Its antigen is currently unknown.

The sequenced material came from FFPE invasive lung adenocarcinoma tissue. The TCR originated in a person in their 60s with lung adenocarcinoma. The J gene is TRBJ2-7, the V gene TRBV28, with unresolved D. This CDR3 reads CASSLYRAPPYF. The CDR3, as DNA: TGTGCCAGCAGTTTATACCGGGCACCTCCGTACTTC.